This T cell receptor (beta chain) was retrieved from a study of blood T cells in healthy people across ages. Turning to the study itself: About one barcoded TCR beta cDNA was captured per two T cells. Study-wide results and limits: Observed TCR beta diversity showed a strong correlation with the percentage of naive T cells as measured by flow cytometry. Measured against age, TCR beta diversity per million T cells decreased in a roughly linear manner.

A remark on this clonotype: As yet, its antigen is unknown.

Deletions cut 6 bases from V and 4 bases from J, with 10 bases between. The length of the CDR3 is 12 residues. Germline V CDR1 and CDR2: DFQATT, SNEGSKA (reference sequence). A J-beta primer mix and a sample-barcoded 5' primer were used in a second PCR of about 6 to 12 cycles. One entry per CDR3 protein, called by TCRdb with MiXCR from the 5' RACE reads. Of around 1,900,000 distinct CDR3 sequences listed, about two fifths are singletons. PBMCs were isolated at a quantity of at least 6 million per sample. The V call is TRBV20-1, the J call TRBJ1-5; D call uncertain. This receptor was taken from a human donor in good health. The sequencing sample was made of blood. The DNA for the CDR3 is TGCAGTGCCAGACCACGGAATCAGCCCCAGCATTTT. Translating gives CSARPRNQPQHF.